Here is one T cell receptor (beta chain) with its context. Its antigen is unknown. No much larger clone is present one base from it, and per-base qualities are unavailable. This specimen belongs to a study of cytotoxic CD8 clonotypes in ibrutinib-treated CLL (TCRdb year 2021). Regarding the study in general: The cohort included roughly 15 treatment-naive and eleven to twelve relapsed/refractory patients; under 18 were IGHV unmutated. Partial responses were observed in approximately 24 patients and complete responses in 2; after a median follow-up of 68 months, remission was maintained in approximately 14 patients and progression was observed in some twelve. Response samples were obtained after a median of 12 months of treatment, with a range of about 6 to 36 months. An average of roughly 250,000 productive templates and around 100,000 productive rearrangements was obtained per sample. Of the approximately 86 participants in the trial, approximately 26 had longitudinal samples available. Cryopreserved peripheral blood mononuclear cells were collected at three points: before therapy, at response, and at either sustained remission or disease progression. Every sample from remission and from progressive disease was obtained while the patients were still on ibrutinib.

General study outcomes and caveats: Public clonotypes were rare and either shrank or stayed stable during treatment, and the rise in clonality at ibrutinib response reflected expansion of private clonotypes. At ibrutinib response clonality went up, during sustained remission it held steady, and at progression it dropped back toward baseline. Baseline clonality was found to be higher than that of age-matched healthy donors and was strongly correlated with circulating CD8+ T-cell counts. Sampling times were not matched between sustained-remission and progressing patients, and lymph node repertoires were not studied.

The sample's time point label is to be understood as: approximately 2 years on ibrutinib. For TCR beta library preparation, about 1.8 micrograms of genomic DNA were isolated from cryopreserved PBMCs. Longitudinal blood samples from CLL patients receiving ibrutinib monotherapy were subjected to high-throughput TCR beta sequencing. The patients took part in an open-label, single-center phase 2 trial of ibrutinib monotherapy. Each clonotype received, on average, about 10x coverage in deep resolution sequencing performed on a MiSeq, where the target depth lay between 1 in 1 million and 1 in 200,000 T cells. TCR beta libraries were generated with the immunoSEQ hsTCRB Kit. As for how the authors treated the data: The data were analyzed with ImmunoSEQ Analyzer and ImmunoSEQ Data Assistant, and V, D and J gene assignments followed IMGT definitions. Clonality, which ranges from 0 to 1, was calculated as one minus the normalized Shannon entropy of productive rearrangement frequencies. Public clonotype analysis was restricted to overrepresented clonotypes comprising at least 0.05% of each patient's repertoire. Roughly 13 repertoires from age-matched healthy donors, obtained from immuneACCESS, served as clonality controls. TCRdb stores this immuneACCESS table with in-frame sequences only. Part of the clones is absent; in the studies checked, under half of the shortfall reflects unresolved V genes, and no reason is known for the rest. The DNA was the basis for D and trimming; V, J and clone size are from that table. For this sample the table gives roughly 110,000 clones, of which 58% were detected only once. Around a third of the sample lies in the top ten.

The germline V gene (reference sequence) sets CDR1 to MNHNY and CDR2 to SVGAGI. The CDR3 holds 13 amino acids from the cysteine to the phenylalanine. The kept DNA is CDR3 alone, 39 bases in frame from the first base. V was cut back by 6 bases and J by 5 bases, leaving a gap of 12 bases between them. Sequenced here: PBMCs, sampled after 24 months of ibrutinib treatment. The rearranged segments are TRBV6-6 and TRBJ2-3; tentative D gene TRBD2, with 5 bases matching. The TCR was taken from a human donor with chronic lymphocytic leukemia. The CDR3 in this case is CASREDGIDTQYF. The DNA sequence reads TGTGCCAGCAGGGAGGACGGGATAGATACGCAGTATTTT.